This TCR beta chain was sequenced for a study of blood T cell repertoires in COVID-19. TCRdb keeps only in-frame clones here, not all; method: immunoSEQ multiplex PCR. Of 200,000 to 250,000 clones in the sample, around 80% were seen once. This clone has a single count. J lost 2 bases, V lost 0 bases, and 3 bases had no gene match. Germline CDR1 reads SGDLS; CDR2 reads YYNGEE. The CDR3 has 16 residues. V and J are TRBV9 and TRBJ2-5; 11 positions match TRBD2. The material sequenced was peripheral blood. The source of this sequence is a woman of 80 years or more with acute or convalescent COVID-19. The CDR3, as DNA: TGTGCCAGCAGCGTAGCGGCTAGCGGGGGGCAAGAGACCCAGTACTTC. This encodes CASSVAASGGQETQYF.